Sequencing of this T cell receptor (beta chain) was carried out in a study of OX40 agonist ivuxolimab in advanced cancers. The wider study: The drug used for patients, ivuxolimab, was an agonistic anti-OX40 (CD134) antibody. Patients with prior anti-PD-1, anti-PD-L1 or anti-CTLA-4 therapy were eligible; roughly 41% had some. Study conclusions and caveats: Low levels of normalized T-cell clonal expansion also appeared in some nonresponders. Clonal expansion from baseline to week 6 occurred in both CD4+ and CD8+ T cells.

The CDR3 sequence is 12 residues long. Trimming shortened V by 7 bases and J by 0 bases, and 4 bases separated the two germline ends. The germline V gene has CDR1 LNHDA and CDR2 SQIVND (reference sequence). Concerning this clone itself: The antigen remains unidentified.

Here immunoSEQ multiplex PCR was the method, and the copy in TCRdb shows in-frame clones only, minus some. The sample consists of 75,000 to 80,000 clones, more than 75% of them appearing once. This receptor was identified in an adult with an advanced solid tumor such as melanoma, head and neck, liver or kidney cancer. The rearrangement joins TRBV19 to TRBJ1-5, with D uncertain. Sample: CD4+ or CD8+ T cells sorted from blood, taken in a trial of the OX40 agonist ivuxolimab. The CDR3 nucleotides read TGTGCCAGTACGTTTAGCAATCAGCCCCAGCATTTT. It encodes CASTFSNQPQHF.